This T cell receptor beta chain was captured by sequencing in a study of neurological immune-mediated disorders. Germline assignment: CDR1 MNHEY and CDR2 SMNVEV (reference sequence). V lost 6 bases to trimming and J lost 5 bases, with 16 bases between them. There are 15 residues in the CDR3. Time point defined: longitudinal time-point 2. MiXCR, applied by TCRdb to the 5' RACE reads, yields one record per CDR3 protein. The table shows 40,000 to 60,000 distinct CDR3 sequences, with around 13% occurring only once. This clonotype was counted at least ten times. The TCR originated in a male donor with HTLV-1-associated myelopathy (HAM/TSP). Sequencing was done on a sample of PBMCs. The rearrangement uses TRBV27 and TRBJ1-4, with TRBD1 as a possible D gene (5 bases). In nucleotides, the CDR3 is TGTGCCAGCAGAGACCGCGGGGACTTCAATGAAAAACTGTTTTTT. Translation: CASRDRGDFNEKLFF.